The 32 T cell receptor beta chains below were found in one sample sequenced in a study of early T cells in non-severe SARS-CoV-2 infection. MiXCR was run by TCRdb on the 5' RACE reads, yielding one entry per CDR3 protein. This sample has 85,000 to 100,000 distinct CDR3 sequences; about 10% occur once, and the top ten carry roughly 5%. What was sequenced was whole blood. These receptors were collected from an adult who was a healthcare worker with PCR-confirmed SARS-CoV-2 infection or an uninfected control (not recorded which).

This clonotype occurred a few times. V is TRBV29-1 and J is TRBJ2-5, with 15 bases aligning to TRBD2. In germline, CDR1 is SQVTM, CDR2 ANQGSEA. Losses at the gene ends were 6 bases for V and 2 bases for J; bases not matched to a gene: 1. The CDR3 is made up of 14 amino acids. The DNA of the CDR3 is TGCAGCGTCGGACTAGCGGGAGGGCAAGAGACCCAGTACTTC. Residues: CSVGLAGGQETQYF.

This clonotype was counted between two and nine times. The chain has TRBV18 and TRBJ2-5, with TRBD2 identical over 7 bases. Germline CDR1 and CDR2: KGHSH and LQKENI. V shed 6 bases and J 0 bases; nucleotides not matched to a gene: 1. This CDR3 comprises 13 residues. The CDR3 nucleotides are TGTGCCAGCTCGCGGGGGAACCAAGAGACCCAGTACTTC. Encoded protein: CASSRGNQETQYF.

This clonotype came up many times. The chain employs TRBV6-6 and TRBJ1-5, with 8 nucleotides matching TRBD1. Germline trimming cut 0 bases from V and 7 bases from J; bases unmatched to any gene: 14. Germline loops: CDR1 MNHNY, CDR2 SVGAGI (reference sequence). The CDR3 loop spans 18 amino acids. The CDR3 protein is CASSYSRDRSPAGQPQHF. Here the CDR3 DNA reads TGTGCCAGCAGTTACTCGAGGGACAGGTCCCCAGCAGGGCAGCCCCAGCATTTT.

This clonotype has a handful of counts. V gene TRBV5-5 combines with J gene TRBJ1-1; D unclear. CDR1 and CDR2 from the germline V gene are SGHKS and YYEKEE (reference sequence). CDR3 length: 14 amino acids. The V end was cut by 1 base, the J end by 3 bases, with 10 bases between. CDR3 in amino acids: CASSLFRVYTEAFF. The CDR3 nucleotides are TGTGCCAGCAGCTTGTTTCGGGTCTACACTGAAGCTTTCTTT.

CDR3 nucleotides: TGTGCCAGCAGCGGACAATCCTACAATGAGCAGTTCTTC. This sequence encodes CASSGQSYNEQFF. The chain links TRBV7-3 to TRBJ2-1; possibly TRBD1 for D (5 bases). Trimming removed 5 bases from V and 1 base from J, with 6 bases in between. The CDR3 has 13 residues. The germline V gene has CDR1 SGHTA and CDR2 FQGTGA.

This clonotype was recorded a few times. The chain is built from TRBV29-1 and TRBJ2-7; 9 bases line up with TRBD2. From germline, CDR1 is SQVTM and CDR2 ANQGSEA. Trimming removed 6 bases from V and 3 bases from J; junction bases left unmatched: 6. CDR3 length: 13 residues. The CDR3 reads CSVTGTSFYEQYF. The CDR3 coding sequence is TGCAGCGTAACCGGGACTAGCTTCTACGAGCAGTACTTC.

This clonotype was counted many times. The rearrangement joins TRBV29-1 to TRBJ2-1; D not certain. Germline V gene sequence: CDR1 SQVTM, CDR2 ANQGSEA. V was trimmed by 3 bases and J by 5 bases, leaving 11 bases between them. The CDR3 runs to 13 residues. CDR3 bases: TGCAGCGTTGATGCCCAGGTCAACAATGAGCAGTTCTTC. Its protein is CSVDAQVNNEQFF.

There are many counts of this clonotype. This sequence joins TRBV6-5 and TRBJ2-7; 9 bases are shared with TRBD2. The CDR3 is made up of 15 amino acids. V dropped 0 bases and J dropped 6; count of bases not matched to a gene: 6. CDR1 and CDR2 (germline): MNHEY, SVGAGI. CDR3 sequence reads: CASSYSRRGGLEQYF. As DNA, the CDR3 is TGTGCCAGCAGTTACTCGAGGCGGGGGGGCCTCGAGCAGTACTTC.

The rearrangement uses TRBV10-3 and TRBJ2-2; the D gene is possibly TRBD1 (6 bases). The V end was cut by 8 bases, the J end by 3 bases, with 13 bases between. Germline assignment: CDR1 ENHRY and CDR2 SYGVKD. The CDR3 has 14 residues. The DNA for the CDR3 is TGTGCCATCCCAGGGGTAGCAGACACCGGGGAGCTGTTTTTT. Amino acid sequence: CAIPGVADTGELFF.

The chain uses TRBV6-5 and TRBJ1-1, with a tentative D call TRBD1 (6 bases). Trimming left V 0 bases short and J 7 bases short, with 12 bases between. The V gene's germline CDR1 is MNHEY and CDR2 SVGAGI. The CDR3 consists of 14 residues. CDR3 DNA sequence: TGTGCCAGCAGTTACTCTGGGGGGCCTAGTGAAGCTTTCTTT. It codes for CASSYSGGPSEAFF.

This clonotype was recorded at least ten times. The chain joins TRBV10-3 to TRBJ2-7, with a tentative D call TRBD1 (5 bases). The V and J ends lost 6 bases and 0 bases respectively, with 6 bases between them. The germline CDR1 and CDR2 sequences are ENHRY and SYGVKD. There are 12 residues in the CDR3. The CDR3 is CAIRDNSYEQYF. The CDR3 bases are TGTGCCATCAGGGACAACTCCTACGAGCAGTACTTC.

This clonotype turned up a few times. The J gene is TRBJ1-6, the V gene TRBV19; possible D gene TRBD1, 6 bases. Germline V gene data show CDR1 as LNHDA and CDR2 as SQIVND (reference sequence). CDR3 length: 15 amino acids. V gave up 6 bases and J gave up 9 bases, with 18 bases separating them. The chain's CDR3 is CASRGAGAPSSPLHF. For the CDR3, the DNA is TGTGCCAGTAGAGGGGCAGGGGCCCCAAGTTCACCCCTCCACTTT.

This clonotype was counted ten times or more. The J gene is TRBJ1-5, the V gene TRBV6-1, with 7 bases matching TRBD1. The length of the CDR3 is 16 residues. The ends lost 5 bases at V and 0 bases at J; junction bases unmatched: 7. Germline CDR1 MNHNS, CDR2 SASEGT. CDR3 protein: CASSINGQASNQPQHF. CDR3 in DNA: TGTGCCAGCAGTATTAATGGACAGGCTAGCAATCAGCCCCAGCATTTT.

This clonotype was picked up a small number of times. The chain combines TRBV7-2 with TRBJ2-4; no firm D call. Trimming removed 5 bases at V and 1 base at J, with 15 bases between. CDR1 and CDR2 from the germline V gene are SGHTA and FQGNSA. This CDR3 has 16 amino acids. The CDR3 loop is CASSLRRLEAKNIQYF. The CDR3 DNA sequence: TGTGCCAGCAGCCTCCGAAGGCTGGAGGCCAAAAACATTCAGTACTTC.

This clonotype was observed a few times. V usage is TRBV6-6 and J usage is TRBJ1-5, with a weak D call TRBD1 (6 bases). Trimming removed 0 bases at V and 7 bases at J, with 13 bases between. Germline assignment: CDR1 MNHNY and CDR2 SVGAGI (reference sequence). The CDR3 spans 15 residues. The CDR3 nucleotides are TGTGCCAGCAGTTACTCAGGGGGGCAGGGACAGCCCCAGCATTTT. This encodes CASSYSGGQGQPQHF.

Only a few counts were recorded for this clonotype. The chain's CDR3 is CASSPGTSVPDTQYF. The DNA of the CDR3 is TGTGCCAGCAGCCCGGGGACTAGCGTCCCAGATACGCAGTATTTT. This chain uses TRBV7-9 with TRBJ2-3, with 10 bases that match TRBD2. The junction had 6 bases not matched to a gene; V was cut back by 5 bases and J by 4 bases. The germline gives CDR1 SEHNR, CDR2 FQNEAQ (reference sequence). The CDR3 has 15 amino acids.

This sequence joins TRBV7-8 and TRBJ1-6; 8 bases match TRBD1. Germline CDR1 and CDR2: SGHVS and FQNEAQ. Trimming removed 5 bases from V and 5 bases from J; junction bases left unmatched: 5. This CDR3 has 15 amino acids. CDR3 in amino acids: CASSARQGNNSPLHF. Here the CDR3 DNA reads TGTGCCAGCAGCGCGCGACAGGGGAATAATTCACCCCTCCACTTT.

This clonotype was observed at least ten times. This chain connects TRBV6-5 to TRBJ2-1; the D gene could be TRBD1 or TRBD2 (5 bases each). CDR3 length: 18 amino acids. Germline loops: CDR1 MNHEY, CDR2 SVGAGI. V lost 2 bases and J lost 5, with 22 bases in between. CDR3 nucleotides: TGTGCCAGCAGTTACCTCCATCCTCTCGGGGACCGCCACAATGAGCAGTTCTTC. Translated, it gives CASSYLHPLGDRHNEQFF.

This chain's CDR3 is CSVVPPHYGYTF. The CDR3 DNA reads as TGCAGCGTTGTTCCCCCCCATTATGGCTACACCTTC. The chain uses TRBV29-1 and TRBJ1-2; no clear D gene. The CDR3 loop spans 12 amino acids. V was shortened by 4 bases and J by 5 bases, with 11 bases between the two germline ends. CDR1 SQVTM and CDR2 ANQGSEA come from the germline V gene.

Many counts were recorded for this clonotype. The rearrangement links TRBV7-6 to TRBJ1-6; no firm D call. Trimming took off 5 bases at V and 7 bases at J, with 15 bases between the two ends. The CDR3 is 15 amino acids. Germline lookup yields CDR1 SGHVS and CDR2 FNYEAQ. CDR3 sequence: CASSPKQFGNSPLHF. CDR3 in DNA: TGTGCCAGCAGCCCCAAACAATTTGGGAATTCACCCCTCCACTTT. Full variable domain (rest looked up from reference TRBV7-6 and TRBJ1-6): GAGVSQSPRYKVTKRGQDVALRCDPISGHVSLYWYRQALGQGPEFLTYFNYEAQQDKSGLPNDRFSAERPEGSISTLTIQRTEQRDSAMYRCASSPKQFGNSPLHFGNGTRLTVT.

CDR3 protein: CASSPTGNSMETQYF. DNA of the CDR3: TGCGCCAGCAGCCCGACAGGGAATTCGATGGAGACCCAGTACTTC. This chain uses TRBV5-1 with TRBJ2-5; 7 nucleotides align to TRBD1. Losses at the gene ends were 4 bases for V and 5 bases for J; bases not matched to a gene: 11. Germline V lookup: CDR1 SGHRS, CDR2 YFSETQ. This CDR3 region has 15 residues.

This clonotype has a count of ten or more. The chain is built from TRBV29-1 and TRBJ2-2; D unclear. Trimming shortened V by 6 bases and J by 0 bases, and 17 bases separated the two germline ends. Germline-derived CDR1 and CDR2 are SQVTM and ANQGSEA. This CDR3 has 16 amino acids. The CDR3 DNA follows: TGCAGCGTCCGAAGTTCTGACCTACCGAACACCGGGGAGCTGTTTTTT. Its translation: CSVRSSDLPNTGELFF.

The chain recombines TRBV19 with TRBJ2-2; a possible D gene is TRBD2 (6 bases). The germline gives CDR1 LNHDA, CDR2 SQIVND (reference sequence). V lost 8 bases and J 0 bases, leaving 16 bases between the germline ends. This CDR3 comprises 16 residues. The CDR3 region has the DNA TGTGCCAGTCGGCGCAGGTCGGGAGCGAACACCGGGGAGCTGTTTTTT. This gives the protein CASRRRSGANTGELFF.

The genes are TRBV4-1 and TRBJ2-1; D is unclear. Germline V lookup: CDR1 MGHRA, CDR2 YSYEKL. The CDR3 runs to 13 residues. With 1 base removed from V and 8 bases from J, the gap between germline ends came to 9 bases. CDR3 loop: CASSQASLDEQFF. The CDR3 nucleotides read TGCGCCAGCAGCCAAGCCAGTCTCGATGAGCAGTTCTTC.

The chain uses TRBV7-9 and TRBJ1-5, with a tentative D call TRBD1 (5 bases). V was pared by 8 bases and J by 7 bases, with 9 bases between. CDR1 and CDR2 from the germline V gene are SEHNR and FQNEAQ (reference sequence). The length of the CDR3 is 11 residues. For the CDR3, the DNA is TGTGCCAGCGGCAGGGAACAGCCCCAGCATTTT. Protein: CASGREQPQHF.

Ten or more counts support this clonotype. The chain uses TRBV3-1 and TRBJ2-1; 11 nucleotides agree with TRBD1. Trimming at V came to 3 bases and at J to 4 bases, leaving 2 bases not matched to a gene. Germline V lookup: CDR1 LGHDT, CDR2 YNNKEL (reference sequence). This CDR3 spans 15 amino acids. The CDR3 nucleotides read TGTGCCAGCAGCCAGGGACAGGGGGGTTACAATGAGCAGTTCTTC. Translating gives CASSQGQGGYNEQFF.

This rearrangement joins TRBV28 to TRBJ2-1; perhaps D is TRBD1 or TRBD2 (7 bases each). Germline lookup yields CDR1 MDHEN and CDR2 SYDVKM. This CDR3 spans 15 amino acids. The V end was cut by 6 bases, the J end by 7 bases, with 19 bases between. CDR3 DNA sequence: TGTGCCAGCAGGGGGGGGACAGCCTTTGGTAATGAGCAGTTCTTC. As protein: CASRGGTAFGNEQFF. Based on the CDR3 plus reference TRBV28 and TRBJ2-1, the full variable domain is DVKVTQSSRYLVKRTGEKVFLECVQDMDHENMFWYRQDPGLGLRLIYFSYDVKMKEKGDIPEGYSVSREKKERFSLILESASTNQTSMYLCASRGGTAFGNEQFFGPGTRLTVL.

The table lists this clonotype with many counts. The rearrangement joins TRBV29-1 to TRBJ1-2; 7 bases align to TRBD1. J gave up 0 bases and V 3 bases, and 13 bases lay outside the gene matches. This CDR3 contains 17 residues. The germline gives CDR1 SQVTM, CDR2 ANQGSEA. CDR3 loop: CSVDPRQGGRTNYGYTF. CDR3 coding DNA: TGCAGCGTTGACCCCCGACAGGGAGGTAGAACTAACTATGGCTACACCTTC.

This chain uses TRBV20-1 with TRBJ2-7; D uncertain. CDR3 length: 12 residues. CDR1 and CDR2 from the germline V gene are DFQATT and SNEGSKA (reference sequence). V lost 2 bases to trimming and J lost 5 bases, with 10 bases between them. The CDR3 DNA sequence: TGCAGTGCTAGATACGCGGTGGACGAGCAGTACTTC. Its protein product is CSARYAVDEQYF.

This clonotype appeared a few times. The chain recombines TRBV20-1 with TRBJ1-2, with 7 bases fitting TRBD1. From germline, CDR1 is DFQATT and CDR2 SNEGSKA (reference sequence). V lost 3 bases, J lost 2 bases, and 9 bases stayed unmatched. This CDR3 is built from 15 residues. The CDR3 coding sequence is TGCAGTGCTAGTGAGGGGGCGCAGAGGAACTATGGCTACACCTTC. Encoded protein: CSASEGAQRNYGYTF.

The CDR3 sequence: CASSTGNGTPDEKLFF. In nucleotides, the CDR3 is TGCGCCAGCAGCACGGGAAACGGGACACCCGATGAAAAACTGTTTTTT. J is TRBJ1-4 and V is TRBV5-1, with D tentatively TRBD1 (6 bases). Germline V gene data show CDR1 as SGHRS and CDR2 as YFSETQ. Trimming took off 4 bases at V and 6 bases at J, with 19 bases between the two ends. The CDR3 totals 16 residues.

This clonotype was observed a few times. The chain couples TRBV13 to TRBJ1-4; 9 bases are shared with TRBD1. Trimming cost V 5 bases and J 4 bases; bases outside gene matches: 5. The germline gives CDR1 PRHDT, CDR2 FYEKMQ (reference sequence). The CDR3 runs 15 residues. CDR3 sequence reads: CASSPRTGVNEKLFF. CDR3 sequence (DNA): TGTGCCAGCAGCCCTCGGACAGGGGTTAATGAAAAACTGTTTTTT.